One and the same sample provided the 6 T cell receptor beta chains below, sequenced in a study of response to subunit inactivated influenza vaccine. TCRdb recomputed calls from the RT-PCR reads with MiXCR, one row per CDR3 protein. The sample holds 700,000 to 900,000 distinct CDR3 sequences, around 20% seen once. The specimen comprised PBMCs from blood, sampled roughly 5 days after vaccination. These TCRs come from a man aged 45-65 years who received an inactivated influenza vaccine.

The CDR3 bases are TGTGCCAGCAGCTTAGCGGGGGGAGCTGGCTACACCTTC. This gives the protein CASSLAGGAGYTF. V is TRBV7-2 and J is TRBJ1-2; possibly TRBD1 for D (5 bases). V lost 0 bases and J lost 7, with 9 bases in between. Germline CDR1 SGHTA, CDR2 FQGNSA. CDR3 length: 13 residues.

This clonotype was seen a handful of times. The chain uses TRBV4-1 and TRBJ2-7, with D perhaps matching TRBD1 (6 bases). Germline V gene data show CDR1 as MGHRA and CDR2 as YSYEKL. The length of the CDR3 is 12 residues. Trimming stripped 9 bases from V and 5 bases from J, with 14 bases between. The CDR3 loop reads CARLQGSNEQYF. The CDR3 DNA sequence: TGCGCCAGACTGCAGGGGTCCAACGAGCAGTACTTC.

In this sample, this clonotype turned up a few times. This rearrangement joins TRBV29-1 to TRBJ2-7; 7 positions match TRBD1. The CDR3 contains 11 residues. The V segment lost 3 bases and the J segment 6 bases; nucleotides outside the gene matches: 2. The germline V gene has CDR1 SQVTM and CDR2 ANQGSEA. CDR3 loop: CSVEYRGEQYF. The CDR3 DNA sequence: TGCAGCGTTGAGTACAGGGGCGAGCAGTACTTC.

This clonotype has a handful of counts. The V gene is TRBV10-3, the J gene TRBJ2-7; either TRBD1 or TRBD2 may supply D (5 bases each). Trimming shortened V by 6 bases and J by 6 bases, and 12 bases separated the two germline ends. CDR1 and CDR2 (germline): ENHRY, SYGVKD. CDR3 length: 12 residues. CDR3 protein: CAIRRGAGEQYF. Here the CDR3 DNA reads TGTGCCATCAGGAGGGGCGCGGGCGAGCAGTACTTC.

This chain uses TRBV30 with TRBJ2-7; D call uncertain. V was pared by 2 bases and J by 2 bases, with 13 bases between. Germline CDR1 and CDR2: GTSNPN and SVGIG (reference sequence). The CDR3 runs 14 residues. CDR3 amino acids: CAWSQPGLAYEQYF. The DNA of the CDR3 is TGTGCCTGGAGTCAACCCGGGTTAGCCTACGAGCAGTACTTC.

V gene TRBV6-4 combines with J gene TRBJ1-5; 9 bases are shared with TRBD1. The V segment lost 6 bases and the J segment 4 bases; nucleotides outside the gene matches: 10. This CDR3 has 16 residues. The germline CDR1 and CDR2 sequences are MRHNA and SNTAGT. The CDR3 loop is CASSPKAQGANQPQHF. The CDR3 DNA sequence: TGTGCCAGCAGCCCTAAAGCACAGGGGGCAAATCAGCCCCAGCATTTT.